The T cell receptor (beta chain) under discussion was sequenced for a study of T cell responses to AZD1222 COVID-19 vaccine. Study outcomes and limitations: Reports say nearly half of spike-specific TCRs go after unmutated variant regions. Spike-specific TCR breadth and depth rose after two AZD1222 doses. Donors, mostly white British, included more females; clonal diversity was possibly underestimated.

The V end lost 4 bases, the J end lost 2 bases, and 10 bases lay between the germline ends. Germline V gene data show CDR1 as SEHNR and CDR2 as FQNEAQ (reference sequence). The CDR3 has 14 amino acids. TCRdb's copy holds only in-frame clones and misses some; the assay was immunoSEQ multiplex PCR. The sample contains some 120,000 clones, 80% to 85% of which appear only once. Regarding this clone: Its antigen remains unidentified.

The V and J genes are TRBV7-9 and TRBJ2-3; D is unclear. The sequences come from peripheral blood, collected on day 0 of AZD1222 vaccination. The TCR comes from an adult in good health. CDR3 in amino acids: CASSWVMVTDTQYF. CDR3 in DNA: TGTGCCAGCAGCTGGGTTATGGTCACAGATACGCAGTATTTT.